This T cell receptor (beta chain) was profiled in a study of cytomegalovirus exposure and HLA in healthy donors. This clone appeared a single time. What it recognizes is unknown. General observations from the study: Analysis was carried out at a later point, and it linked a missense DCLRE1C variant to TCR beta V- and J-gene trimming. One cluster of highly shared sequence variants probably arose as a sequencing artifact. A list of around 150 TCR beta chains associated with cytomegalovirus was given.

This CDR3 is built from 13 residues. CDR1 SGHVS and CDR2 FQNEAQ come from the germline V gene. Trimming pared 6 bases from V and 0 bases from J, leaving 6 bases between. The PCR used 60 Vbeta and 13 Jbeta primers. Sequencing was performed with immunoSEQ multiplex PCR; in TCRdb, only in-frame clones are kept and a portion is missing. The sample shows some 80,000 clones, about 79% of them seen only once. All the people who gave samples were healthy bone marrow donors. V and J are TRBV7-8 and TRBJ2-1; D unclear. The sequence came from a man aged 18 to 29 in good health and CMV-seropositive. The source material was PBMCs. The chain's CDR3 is CASRTSSYNEQFF. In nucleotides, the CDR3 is TGTGCCAGCAGGACAAGCTCCTACAATGAGCAGTTCTTC.